Below, 14 T cell receptor beta chains from the same sample are listed, as sequenced in a study of shared clonotypes between healthy human individuals. Method: immunoSEQ multiplex PCR; TCRdb's copy keeps in-frame clones and lacks some. The sample has around 430,000 clones; around 75% are singletons. Sequencing was carried out using PBMCs. These receptors originate from a middle-aged woman in good health. Some clones in this sample may be carry-over from other donors' samples.

This clone was observed a few times. The CDR3 sequence is CASSLEGGGYGYTF. The DNA of the CDR3 is TGTGCCAGCAGCTTAGAGGGTGGGGGCTATGGCTACACCTTC. This chain connects TRBV7-9 to TRBJ1-2; tentative D call: TRBD1 (5 bases). Germline assignment: CDR1 SEHNR and CDR2 FQNEAQ (reference sequence). This CDR3 region has 14 residues. Trimming removed 1 base at V and 4 bases at J, with 10 bases between.

This chain connects TRBV7-9 to TRBJ1-2, with 8 bases lining up with TRBD1. V lost 5 bases to trimming and J lost 2 bases; unmatched junction nucleotides: 4. The CDR3 length is 14 residues. The germline V gene has CDR1 SEHNR and CDR2 FQNEAQ (reference sequence). The CDR3 region has the DNA TGTGCCAGCAGCCAGGGACAGGAAAACTATGGCTACACCTTC. This sequence encodes CASSQGQENYGYTF.

This chain uses TRBV27 with TRBJ2-2, with 9 bases identical to TRBD1. CDR3 length equals 15 residues. The germline gives CDR1 MNHEY, CDR2 SMNVEV (reference sequence). V was clipped by 6 bases and J by 6 bases; unmatched bases: 8. The CDR3 nucleotides are TGTGCCAGCAGGCCCCCGGACAGGGGTTCCGGGGAGCTGTTTTTT. Protein product: CASRPPDRGSGELFF.

The chain uses TRBV11-2 and TRBJ2-2, with unresolved D. CDR1 is SGHAT, CDR2 FQNNGV, per germline. This CDR3 spans 15 amino acids. V was clipped by 5 bases and J by 3 bases, with 13 bases between them. This CDR3 reads CASSPQGSYTGELFF. The CDR3 DNA reads TGTGCCAGCAGCCCCCAAGGATCGTACACCGGGGAGCTGTTTTTT.

This chain uses TRBV27 with TRBJ1-1; weak D call: TRBD1 (5 bases). V was clipped by 2 bases and J by 2 bases, with 12 bases between them. This CDR3 contains 15 residues. CDR1 and CDR2 (germline): MNHEY, SMNVEV (reference sequence). CDR3 nucleotide sequence: TGTGCCAGCAGTTTACGTCCAGGGATAAACACTGAAGCTTTCTTT. Protein sequence: CASSLRPGINTEAFF.

The DNA of the CDR3 is TGTGCCGGGGAGGTGGGGACGGGGCAGTACTTC. As protein: CAGEVGTGQYF. The chain links TRBV30 to TRBJ2-7; D possibly corresponds to TRBD2 (6 bases). The germline V gene encodes CDR1 GTSNPN and CDR2 SVGIG (reference sequence). V was cut by 8 bases and J by 9 bases, with 17 bases left in between. The CDR3 spans 11 residues.

The V gene is TRBV2, the J gene TRBJ2-2; D call uncertain. The CDR3 covers 15 residues. Germline V gene lookup returns CDR1 SNHLY and CDR2 FYNNEI. The V end lost 3 bases, the J end lost 1 base, and 9 bases lay between the germline ends. The CDR3 coding sequence is TGTGCCAGCAGTGACAGCCGTCGGAACACCGGGGAGCTGTTTTTT. This encodes CASSDSRRNTGELFF.

This chain connects TRBV28 to TRBJ2-7, with 10 bases that match TRBD2. After removal of 4 bases from V and 1 base from J, the junction contained 4 bases not matched to a gene. The CDR3 runs 15 residues. Germline V gives CDR1 MDHEN, CDR2 SYDVKM. This CDR3 reads CASSSPGLASYEQYF. CDR3 nucleotides: TGTGCCAGCAGTTCTCCGGGACTAGCGTCCTACGAGCAGTACTTC.

The genes are TRBV10-2 and TRBJ2-7, with D perhaps assigned TRBD1 or TRBD2 (5 bases each). CDR1 and CDR2 (germline): WSHSY, SAAADI. This CDR3 spans 15 amino acids. V was pared by 7 bases and J by 0 bases, with 16 bases between. The DNA for the CDR3 is TGCGCCAGCATTGCCGGGACGGCAAGCTCCTACGAGCAGTACTTC. As protein: CASIAGTASSYEQYF.

This clone was counted once. The chain couples TRBV5-1 to TRBJ2-7, with TRBD1 identical over 8 bases. The CDR3 loop spans 13 amino acids. Germline CDR1 reads SGHRS; CDR2 reads YFSETQ. J lost 5 bases, V lost 4 bases, and 5 bases had no gene match. The CDR3 bases are TGCGCCAGCAGCGTCGACAGGGGACACGAGCAGTACTTC. This codes for CASSVDRGHEQYF.

The chain combines TRBV6-4 with TRBJ2-1; 13 nucleotides align to TRBD2. This CDR3 is 18 amino acids long. Losses at the gene ends were 6 bases for V and 5 bases for J; bases not matched to a gene: 13. Germline V gene data show CDR1 as MRHNA and CDR2 as SNTAGT. The CDR3 DNA reads as TGTGCCAGCAGGAGGACTAGCGGGAGATCGGGGGCGCACAATGAGCAGTTCTTC. Amino acids: CASRRTSGRSGAHNEQFF.

Ten or more counts support this clone. CDR3 nucleotides: TGTGCCAGCAGCGTCGGATGGAATCAGCCCCAGCATTTT. Its translation: CASSVGWNQPQHF. The V and J genes are TRBV14 and TRBJ1-5; D remains unclear. CDR1 and CDR2 from the germline V gene are SGHDN and FVKESK. This CDR3 comprises 13 residues. The germline V and J ends were trimmed by 5 bases and 4 bases, with 9 bases remaining between them.

V is TRBV11-2 and J is TRBJ1-3, with a tentative D call TRBD1 (5 bases). CDR1 SGHAT and CDR2 FQNNGV come from the germline V gene. Trimming shortened V by 4 bases and J by 0 bases, and 10 bases separated the two germline ends. The CDR3 is made up of 15 amino acids. CDR3 loop: CASSSTGLSGNTIYF. The CDR3 DNA reads as TGTGCCAGCAGCTCCACAGGACTCTCTGGAAACACCATATATTTT.

The rearrangement uses TRBV30 and TRBJ2-1, with 13 bases identical to TRBD2. With 5 bases clipped from V and 11 bases from J, the junction kept 3 bases outside the gene matches. CDR1 is GTSNPN, CDR2 SVGIG, per germline (reference sequence). This CDR3 region has 12 residues. The CDR3 DNA reads TGTGCCTGGGGGGGGACTAGCGGGAAGCAGTTCTTC. It codes for CAWGGTSGKQFF.